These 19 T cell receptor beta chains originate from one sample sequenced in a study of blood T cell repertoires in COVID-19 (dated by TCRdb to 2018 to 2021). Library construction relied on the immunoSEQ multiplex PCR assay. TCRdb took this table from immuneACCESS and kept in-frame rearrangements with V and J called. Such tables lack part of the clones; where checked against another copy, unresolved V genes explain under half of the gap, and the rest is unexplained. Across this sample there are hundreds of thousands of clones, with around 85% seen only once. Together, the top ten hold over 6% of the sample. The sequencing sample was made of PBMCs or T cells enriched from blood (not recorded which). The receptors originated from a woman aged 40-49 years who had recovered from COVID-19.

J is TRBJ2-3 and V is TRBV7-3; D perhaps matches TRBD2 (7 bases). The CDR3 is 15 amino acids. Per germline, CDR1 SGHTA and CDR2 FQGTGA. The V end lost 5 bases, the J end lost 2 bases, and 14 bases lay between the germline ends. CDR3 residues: CASSPEGGLTDTQYF. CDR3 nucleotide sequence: TGTGCCAGCAGCCCGGAGGGGGGGCTCACAGATACGCAGTATTTT.

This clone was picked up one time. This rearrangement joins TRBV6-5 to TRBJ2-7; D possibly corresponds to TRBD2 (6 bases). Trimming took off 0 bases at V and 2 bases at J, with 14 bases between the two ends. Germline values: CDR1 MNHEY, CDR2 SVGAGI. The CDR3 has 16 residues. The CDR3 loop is CASSYSEERAAYEQYF. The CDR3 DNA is TGTGCCAGCAGTTACTCTGAGGAGCGGGCGGCCTACGAGCAGTACTTC.

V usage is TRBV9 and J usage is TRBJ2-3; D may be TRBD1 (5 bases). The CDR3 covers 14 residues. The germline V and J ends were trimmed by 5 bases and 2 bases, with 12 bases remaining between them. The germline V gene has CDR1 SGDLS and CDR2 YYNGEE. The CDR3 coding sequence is TGTGCCAGCAGTTTACAGGATCCCACAGATACGCAGTATTTT. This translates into CASSLQDPTDTQYF.

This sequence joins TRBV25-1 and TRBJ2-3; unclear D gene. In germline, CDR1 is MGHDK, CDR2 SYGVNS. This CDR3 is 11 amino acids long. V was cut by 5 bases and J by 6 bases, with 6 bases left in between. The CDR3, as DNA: TGTGCCAGCAGTTTGCGGGATACGCAGTATTTT. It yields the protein CASSLRDTQYF.

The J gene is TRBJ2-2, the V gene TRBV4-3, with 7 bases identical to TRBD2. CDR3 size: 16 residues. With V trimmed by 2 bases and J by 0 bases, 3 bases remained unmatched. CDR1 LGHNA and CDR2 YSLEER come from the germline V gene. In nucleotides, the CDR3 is TGCGCCAGCAGCCAAAGGCTAGCGGCGAACACCGGGGAGCTGTTTTTT. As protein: CASSQRLAANTGELFF.

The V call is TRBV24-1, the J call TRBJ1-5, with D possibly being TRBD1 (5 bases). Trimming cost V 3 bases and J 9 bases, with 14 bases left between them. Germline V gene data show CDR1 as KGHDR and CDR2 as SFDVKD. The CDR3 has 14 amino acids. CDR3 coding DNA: TGTGCCACCAGTGATCTCACGACAGCATGGCCCCAGCATTTT. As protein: CATSDLTTAWPQHF.

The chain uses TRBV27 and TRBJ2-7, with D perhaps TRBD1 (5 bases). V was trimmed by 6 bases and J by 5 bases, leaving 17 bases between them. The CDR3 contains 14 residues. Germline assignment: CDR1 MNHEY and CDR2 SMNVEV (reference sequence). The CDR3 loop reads CASSPNRNSNEQYF. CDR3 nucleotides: TGTGCCAGCAGCCCCAACAGGAATTCTAACGAGCAGTACTTC.

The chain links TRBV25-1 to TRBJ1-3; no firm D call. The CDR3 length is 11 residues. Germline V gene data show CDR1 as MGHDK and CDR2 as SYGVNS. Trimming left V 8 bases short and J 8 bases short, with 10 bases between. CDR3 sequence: CASGEVDTIYF. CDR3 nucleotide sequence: TGTGCCAGCGGGGAGGTGGACACCATATATTTT.

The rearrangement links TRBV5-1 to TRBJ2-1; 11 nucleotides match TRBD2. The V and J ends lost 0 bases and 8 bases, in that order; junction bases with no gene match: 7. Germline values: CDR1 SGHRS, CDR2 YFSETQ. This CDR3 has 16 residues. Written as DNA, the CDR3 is TGCGCCAGCAGCTTGGAGCTAGCGGGAGGAAGAGATGAGCAGTTCTTC. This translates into CASSLELAGGRDEQFF.

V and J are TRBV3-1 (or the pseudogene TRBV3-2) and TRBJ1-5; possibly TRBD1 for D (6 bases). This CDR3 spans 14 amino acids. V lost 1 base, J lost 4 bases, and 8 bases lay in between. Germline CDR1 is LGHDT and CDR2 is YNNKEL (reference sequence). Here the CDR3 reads CASSQAGENQPQHF. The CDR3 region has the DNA TGTGCCAGCAGCCAAGCAGGGGAGAATCAGCCCCAGCATTTT.

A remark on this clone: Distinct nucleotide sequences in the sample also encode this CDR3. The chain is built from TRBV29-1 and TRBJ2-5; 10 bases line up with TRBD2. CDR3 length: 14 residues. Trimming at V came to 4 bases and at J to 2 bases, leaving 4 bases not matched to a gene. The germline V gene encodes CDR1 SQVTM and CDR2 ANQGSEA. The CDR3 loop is CSVGLAGGQETQYF. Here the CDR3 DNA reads TGCAGCGTTGGGTTAGCGGGAGGTCAAGAGACCCAGTACTTC.

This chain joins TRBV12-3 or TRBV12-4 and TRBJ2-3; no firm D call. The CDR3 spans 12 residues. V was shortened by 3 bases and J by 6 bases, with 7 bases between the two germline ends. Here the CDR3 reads CASSFGGDTQYF. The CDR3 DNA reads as TGTGCCAGCAGTTTCGGCGGCGATACGCAGTATTTT.

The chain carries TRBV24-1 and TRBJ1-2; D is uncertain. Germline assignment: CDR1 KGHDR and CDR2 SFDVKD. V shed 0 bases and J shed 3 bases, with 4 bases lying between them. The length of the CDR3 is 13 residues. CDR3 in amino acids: CATSDLPDYGYTF. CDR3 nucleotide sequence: TGTGCCACCAGTGATTTGCCGGACTATGGCTACACCTTC.

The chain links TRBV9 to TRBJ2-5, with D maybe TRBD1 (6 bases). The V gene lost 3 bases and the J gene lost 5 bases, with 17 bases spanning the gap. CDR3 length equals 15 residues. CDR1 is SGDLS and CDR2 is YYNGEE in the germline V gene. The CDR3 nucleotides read TGTGCCAGCAGCGACGGACAGCTAACGACGGAGACCCAGTACTTC. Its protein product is CASSDGQLTTETQYF.

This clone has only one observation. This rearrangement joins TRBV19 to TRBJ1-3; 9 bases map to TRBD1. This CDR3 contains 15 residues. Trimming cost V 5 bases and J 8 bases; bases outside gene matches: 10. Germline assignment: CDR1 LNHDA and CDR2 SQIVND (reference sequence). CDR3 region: CASSPQGAGSHTIYF. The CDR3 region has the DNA TGTGCCAGTAGTCCACAGGGGGCTGGATCCCACACCATATATTTT.

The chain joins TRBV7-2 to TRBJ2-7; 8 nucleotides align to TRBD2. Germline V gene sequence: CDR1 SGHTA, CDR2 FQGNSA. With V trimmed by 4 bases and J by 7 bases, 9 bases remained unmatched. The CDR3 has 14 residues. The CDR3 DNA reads TGTGCCAGCAGCTCTAGACGGGGGGGAGCGGAGCAGTACTTC. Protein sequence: CASSSRRGGAEQYF. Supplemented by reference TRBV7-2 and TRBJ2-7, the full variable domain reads GAGVSQSPSNKVTEKGKDVELRCDPISGHTALYWYRQSLGQGLEFLIYFQGNSAPDKSGLPSDRFSAERTGGSVSTLTIQRTQQEDSAVYLCASSSRRGGAEQYFGPGTRLTVT.

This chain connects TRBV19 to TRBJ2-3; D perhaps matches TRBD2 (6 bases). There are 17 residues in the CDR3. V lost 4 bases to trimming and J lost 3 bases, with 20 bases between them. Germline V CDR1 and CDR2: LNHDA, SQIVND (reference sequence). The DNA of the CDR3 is TGTGCCAGTAGTAAAACGTCTTCTTGGGGGGATACAGATACGCAGTATTTT. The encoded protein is CASSKTSSWGDTDTQYF. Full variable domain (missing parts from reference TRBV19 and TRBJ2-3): DGGITQSPKYLFRKEGQNVTLSCEQNLNHDAMYWYRQDPGQGLRLIYYSQIVNDFQKGDIAEGYSVSREKKESFPLTVTSAQKNPTAFYLCASSKTSSWGDTDTQYFGPGTRLTVL.

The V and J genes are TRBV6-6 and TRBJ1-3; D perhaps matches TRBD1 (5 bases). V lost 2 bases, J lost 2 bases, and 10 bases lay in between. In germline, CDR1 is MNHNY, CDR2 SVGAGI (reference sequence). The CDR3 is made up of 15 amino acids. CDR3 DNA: TGTGCCAGCAGTTACAGTACGGACACTGGAAACACCATATATTTT. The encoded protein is CASSYSTDTGNTIYF.

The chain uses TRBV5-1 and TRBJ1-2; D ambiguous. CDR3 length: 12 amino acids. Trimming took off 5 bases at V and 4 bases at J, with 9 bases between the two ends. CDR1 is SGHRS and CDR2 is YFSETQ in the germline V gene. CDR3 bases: TGCGCCAGCAGGGGAGAGAGCTATGGCTACACCTTC. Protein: CASRGESYGYTF.